The T cell receptor beta chain described here comes from a study of cytotoxic CD8 clonotypes in ibrutinib-treated CLL. Study-level points and caveats: Public clonotypes were rare and shrank or held steady on treatment.

Germline-derived CDR1 and CDR2 are LNHDA and SQIVND (reference sequence). V shed 6 bases and J shed 4 bases, with 15 bases lying between them. This CDR3 is 15 amino acids long. TCRdb keeps only in-frame clones here, not all; method: immunoSEQ multiplex PCR. The sample includes over 150,000 clones, more than 65% of them seen just once. Notes on this clone: What it binds is not known.

This clonotype was sampled from a human donor with chronic lymphocytic leukemia. The rearrangement joins TRBV19 to TRBJ1-4; TRBD1 might be the D (6 bases). The sample in question was PBMCs, obtained after 12 months of ibrutinib treatment. The CDR3 DNA reads as TGTGCCAGTAGGCCCCGGGGGCAAAATAATGAAAAACTGTTTTTT. This sequence encodes CASRPRGQNNEKLFF.